This entry features one TCR beta chain sequence. The antigen is not known. The CDR3 has 14 amino acids. The V end lost 3 bases, the J end lost 2 bases, and 9 bases lay between the germline ends. Germline V gives CDR1 LNHDA, CDR2 SQIVND (reference sequence). The sample belongs to a study of cytomegalovirus exposure and HLA in healthy donors. Study results and limitations: V- and J-gene trimming of TCR beta was linked (in a later analysis) to a missense DCLRE1C variant. Specificity for CMV antigens was confirmed in vitro for three of the CMV-associated chains.

Both 60 Vbeta primers and 13 Jbeta primers went into the PCR. The table came from immunoSEQ multiplex PCR; TCRdb's copy has only in-frame clones and leaves some out. The sample holds about 140,000 clones, 79% seen once. The V call is TRBV19, the J call TRBJ2-3, with a weak D call TRBD1 (6 bases). The sample taken for sequencing was PBMCs. This clonotype originated in a man younger than 35 in good health and CMV-seronegative. The CDR3 nucleotides read TGTGCCAGTAGTATGGGGACATACACAGATACGCAGTATTTT. Protein: CASSMGTYTDTQYF. Supplemented by reference TRBV19 and TRBJ2-3, the full variable domain reads DGGITQSPKYLFRKEGQNVTLSCEQNLNHDAMYWYRQDPGQGLRLIYYSQIVNDFQKGDIAEGYSVSREKKESFPLTVTSAQKNPTAFYLCASSMGTYTDTQYFGPGTRLTVL.